The clone carrying this T cell receptor (beta chain) was seen a single time. Data came from immunoSEQ multiplex PCR; TCRdb stores just in-frame clones and leaves some out. The table shows 130,000 or so clones, with about 88% occurring only once. The sample comes from a study of control samples from healthy donors and cancer patients. This TCR derives from a man aged 45-65 years in good health. Input material: blood.

For the CDR3, the DNA is TGCGCCAGCAGCCCGGGACTAGATGATACGGCAGATACGCAGTATTTT. Translation: CASSPGLDDTADTQYF. The V gene is TRBV5-1, the J gene TRBJ2-3; 8 bases fit TRBD2. V gave up 4 bases and J gave up 4 bases; unmatched junction bases: 11. The CDR3 is 16 residues long. CDR1 and CDR2 (germline): SGHRS, YFSETQ.